Listed here are 14 T cell receptor beta chains from one sample, sequenced in a study of identical twins. TCRdb fed the 5' RACE reads into MiXCR, producing one record per CDR3 protein. The sample contains roughly 700,000 distinct CDR3 sequences, 8% to 9% of which appear only once. The data were also submitted as part of a second study, on yellow fever vaccine responses in identical twins.

The sample comprised PBMCs. These receptors were obtained from a woman aged 18-30 years in good health.

This chain connects TRBV7-9 to TRBJ2-1; 8 positions agree with TRBD2. The CDR3 sequence is 15 residues long. The trim removed 1 base at V and 6 bases at J, leaving 5 bases unmatched. Germline assignment: CDR1 SEHNR and CDR2 FQNEAQ (reference sequence). The CDR3 DNA reads as TGTGCCAGCAGCTTAGTTGTTAGCGGGACCAATGAGCAGTTCTTC. Amino acid sequence: CASSLVVSGTNEQFF.

This clonotype was found many times. This chain uses TRBV7-2 with TRBJ2-7; 8 bases are a match to TRBD1. Per germline, CDR1 SGHTA and CDR2 FQGNSA. There are 14 residues in the CDR3. V dropped 7 bases and J dropped 3; count of bases not matched to a gene: 8. CDR3 in DNA: TGTGCCAGCACCTATAGACAGGGGAACTACGAGCAGTACTTC. It codes for CASTYRQGNYEQYF.

This clonotype has just a few counts. The chain couples TRBV29-1 to TRBJ1-1; the match to TRBD1 covers 11 bases. This CDR3 has 14 residues. V shed 8 bases, J shed 6 bases, and the junction held 11 bases outside the gene matches. Per the germline V gene, CDR1 is SQVTM and CDR2 is ANQGSEA. CDR3 sequence reads: CSTRTGGATAEAFF. The CDR3 nucleotides read TGCAGCACAAGGACAGGGGGCGCGACTGCTGAAGCTTTCTTT.

This clonotype appeared many times. This chain joins TRBV14 and TRBJ1-4, with D perhaps TRBD1 (6 bases). The V gene's germline CDR1 is SGHDN and CDR2 FVKESK. The CDR3 runs to 15 residues. V lost 1 base to trimming and J lost 6 bases, with 12 bases between them. CDR3 DNA sequence: TGTGCCAGCAGCCAAGGGCCACAGGGCTATGAAAAACTGTTTTTT. Translation gives CASSQGPQGYEKLFF.

The J gene is TRBJ2-4, the V gene TRBV18; D possibly uses TRBD1 or TRBD2 (5 bases each). CDR1 is KGHSH, CDR2 LQKENI, per germline. V was clipped by 0 bases and J by 6 bases, with 12 bases between them. The CDR3 contains 15 residues. The CDR3 region has the DNA TGTGCCAGCTCACCACCGCACTCTGGGGGAAACATTCAGTACTTC. As protein: CASSPPHSGGNIQYF.

This sequence joins TRBV2 and TRBJ2-4; 7 positions match TRBD2. Germline assignment: CDR1 SNHLY and CDR2 FYNNEI. This CDR3 is 14 amino acids long. V gave up 7 bases and J gave up 4 bases; unmatched junction bases: 7. The CDR3 nucleotides are TGTGCCAGCACCGGCGGGGGATGGAAAAACATTCAGTACTTC. It specifies CASTGGGWKNIQYF.

There are a few counts of this clonotype. The gene calls are TRBV15 and TRBJ1-4, with a possible D match to TRBD1 (5 bases). This CDR3 comprises 16 residues. Germline V lookup: CDR1 LNHNV, CDR2 YYDKDF (reference sequence). Trimming removed 3 bases from V and 8 bases from J, with 19 bases in between. CDR3 coding DNA: TGTGCCACCAGCAGGGGGCTTTCAGACGGTACGGAAAAACTGTTTTTT. This translates into CATSRGLSDGTEKLFF.

This chain uses TRBV4-3 with TRBJ1-6, with no clear D. V dropped 1 base and J dropped 10 bases, with 5 bases sitting between them. Germline V gives CDR1 LGHNA, CDR2 YSLEER. This CDR3 has 12 residues. CDR3 protein: CASSQGPSPLHF. CDR3 DNA sequence: TGCGCCAGCAGCCAAGGTCCCTCACCCCTCCACTTT.

This CDR3 reads CASSPPGTGSTGELFF. The CDR3 DNA is TGTGCCAGCTCACCGCCCGGGACAGGGAGCACCGGGGAGCTGTTTTTT. The chain carries TRBV18 and TRBJ2-2, with 9 nucleotides matching TRBD1. The CDR3 sequence is 16 residues long. Trimming took 3 bases from V and 4 from J; bases not matched to a gene: 6. Germline V lookup: CDR1 KGHSH, CDR2 LQKENI.

This clonotype came up many times. V gene TRBV29-1 combines with J gene TRBJ2-1; TRBD1 matches 10 bases. CDR3 length: 12 amino acids. The ends lost 4 bases at V and 9 bases at J; junction bases unmatched: 3. The germline gives CDR1 SQVTM, CDR2 ANQGSEA. For the CDR3, the DNA is TGCAGCGTTGGGACAGGGGGTGGTGAGCAGTTCTTC. Translated, it gives CSVGTGGGEQFF.

As to this clonotype: The junction and the germline gene differ at one end; a read error may be behind it. The chain recombines TRBV7-7 with TRBJ2-5, with D perhaps matching TRBD2 (5 bases). Germline lookup yields CDR1 SSHAT and CDR2 FNYEAQ (reference sequence). This CDR3 is 14 amino acids long. This chain's CDR3 is CASSLGGPEETQYF. In DNA, the CDR3 is TGTGCTAGCAGCTTAGGCGGGCCGGAGGAGACCCAGTACTTC.

This clonotype was detected only a few times. The chain is built from TRBV2 and TRBJ2-4; D assignment may be TRBD1 or TRBD2 (5 bases each). Germline-derived CDR1 and CDR2 are SNHLY and FYNNEI. The V and J ends lost 3 bases and 0 bases respectively, with 12 bases between them. This CDR3 contains 16 residues. The DNA for the CDR3 is TGTGCCAGCAGTGAGGGACCTTCGCTAGCCAAAAACATTCAGTACTTC. Protein sequence: CASSEGPSLAKNIQYF.

This clonotype was picked up a small number of times. CDR3 DNA: TGTGCCACCAGTGACCGGGACAGACAAGAGACCCAGTACTTC. Translating gives CATSDRDRQETQYF. V usage is TRBV24-1 and J usage is TRBJ2-5; the match to TRBD1 covers 7 bases. Germline-derived CDR1 and CDR2 are KGHDR and SFDVKD. V lost 4 bases, J lost 2 bases, and 3 bases stayed unmatched. CDR3 length: 14 amino acids.

This clonotype was counted only a few times. J is TRBJ1-1 and V is TRBV28; 8 nucleotides line up with TRBD1. In germline, CDR1 is MDHEN, CDR2 SYDVKM. V gave up 6 bases and J gave up 4 bases; unmatched junction bases: 7. The CDR3 runs to 14 residues. The CDR3 loop reads CASRPGQVITEAFF. As DNA, the CDR3 is TGTGCCAGCAGACCGGGACAGGTGATCACTGAAGCTTTCTTT.